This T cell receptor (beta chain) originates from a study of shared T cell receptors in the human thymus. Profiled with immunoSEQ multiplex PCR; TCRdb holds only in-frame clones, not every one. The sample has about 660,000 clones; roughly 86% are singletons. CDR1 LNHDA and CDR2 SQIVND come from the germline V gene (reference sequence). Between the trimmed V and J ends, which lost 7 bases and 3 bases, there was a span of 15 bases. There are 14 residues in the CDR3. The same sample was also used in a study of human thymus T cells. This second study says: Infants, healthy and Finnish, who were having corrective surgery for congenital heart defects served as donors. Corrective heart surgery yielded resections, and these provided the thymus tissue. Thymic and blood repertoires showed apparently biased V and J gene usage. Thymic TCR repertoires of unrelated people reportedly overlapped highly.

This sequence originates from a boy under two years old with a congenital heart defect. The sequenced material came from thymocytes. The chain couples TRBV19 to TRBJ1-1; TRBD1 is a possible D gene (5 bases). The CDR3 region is CASTSLGGDTEAFF. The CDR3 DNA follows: TGTGCCAGTACCTCTCTTGGGGGGGACACTGAAGCTTTCTTT.